The 21 T cell receptor beta chains reported below all come from one sample, sequenced in a study of blood T cell repertoires in COVID-19. Using immunoSEQ multiplex PCR, the repertoire was profiled, and TCRdb retains in-frame clones only, with some absent. The repertoire holds over 150,000 clones, just over 85% seen once, with around 9.5% in the top ten. Sequencing was performed on PBMCs or T cells enriched from blood (not recorded which). These TCRs come from a young woman who had recovered from COVID-19.

The genes are TRBV10-3 and TRBJ2-1; 11 positions agree with TRBD2. Germline values: CDR1 ENHRY, CDR2 SYGVKD. CDR3 length: 15 residues. V lost 8 bases to trimming and J lost 4 bases; unmatched junction nucleotides: 7. The CDR3 region is CAISSSGGNYNEQFF. The CDR3 bases are TGTGCCATCTCGTCTAGCGGGGGGAATTACAATGAGCAGTTCTTC.

This chain uses TRBV4-1 with TRBJ1-4, with D possibly being TRBD1 (5 bases). The CDR3 length is 16 residues. CDR1 and CDR2 (germline): MGHRA, YSYEKL. Trimming removed 1 base from V and 6 bases from J, with 15 bases in between. The CDR3 loop reads CASSQAPIGADEKLFF. DNA for the CDR3: TGCGCCAGCAGCCAAGCCCCAATAGGGGCCGATGAAAAACTGTTTTTT.

This chain links TRBV18 with TRBJ1-2; D remains ambiguous. Germline-derived CDR1 and CDR2 are KGHSH and LQKENI. V lost 5 bases and J lost 7, with 29 bases in between. This CDR3 has 18 amino acids. CDR3 nucleotide sequence: TGTGCCAGCTCAAAAATAACCATCTGGGCTTCCGGGAGTGCTGGCTACACCTTC. Translation: CASSKITIWASGSAGYTF.

The chain links TRBV2 to TRBJ1-3, with 8 bases matching TRBD1. The germline V gene encodes CDR1 SNHLY and CDR2 FYNNEI. J gave up 7 bases and V 2 bases, and 4 bases lay outside the gene matches. The CDR3 is 14 residues long. As DNA, the CDR3 is TGTGCCAGCAGTGAACAGGGGGCGGGTAACACCATATATTTT. Translation: CASSEQGAGNTIYF.

This rearrangement joins TRBV2 to TRBJ1-5; D is unclear. The CDR3 is made up of 14 amino acids. The V gene's germline CDR1 is SNHLY and CDR2 FYNNEI. V was cut by 5 bases and J by 6 bases, with 14 bases left in between. CDR3 in DNA: TGTGCCAGCAGTCGGTCACAGCATCCTCAGCCCCAGCATTTT. It is translated as CASSRSQHPQPQHF.

A single count supports this clone. The chain couples TRBV28 to TRBJ1-1, with 7 nucleotides matching TRBD1. J was trimmed by 1 base and V by 4 bases; bases with no gene match: 6. Germline CDR1 reads MDHEN; CDR2 reads SYDVKM. The CDR3 is made up of 15 amino acids. The CDR3 nucleotides read TGTGCCAGCAGTTCCCCGACAGGGAGGAACACTGAAGCTTTCTTT. It is translated as CASSSPTGRNTEAFF.

This chain connects TRBV19 to TRBJ2-3; TRBD2 matches at 7 bases. V lost 4 bases, J lost 0 bases, and 4 bases stayed unmatched. Germline CDR1 reads LNHDA; CDR2 reads SQIVND (reference sequence). The CDR3 covers 15 residues. CDR3: CASSNPAGSTDTQYF. The DNA for the CDR3 is TGTGCCAGTAGTAATCCAGCGGGAAGCACAGATACGCAGTATTTT.

The gene calls are TRBV5-5 and TRBJ1-6; tentatively, D is TRBD1 (5 bases). Germline lookup yields CDR1 SGHKS and CDR2 YYEKEE (reference sequence). V lost 3 bases, J lost 10 bases, and 11 bases lay in between. The CDR3 loop spans 13 amino acids. The CDR3 spells CASSSDMESPLHF. CDR3 nucleotide sequence: TGTGCCAGCAGCTCGGACATGGAGTCACCCCTCCACTTT.

V is TRBV5-1 and J is TRBJ2-7; D is undetermined. The CDR3 totals 14 residues. Germline V gives CDR1 SGHRS, CDR2 YFSETQ. Trimming left V 2 bases short and J 3 bases short, with 12 bases between. The CDR3 sequence: CASSFGGADYEQYF. The CDR3 coding sequence is TGCGCCAGCAGCTTCGGCGGAGCAGACTACGAGCAGTACTTC.

V and J are TRBV12-3 or TRBV12-4 and TRBJ2-7; D might be TRBD2 (5 bases). Trimming took off 6 bases at V and 1 base at J, with 7 bases between the two ends. The CDR3 loop spans 12 amino acids. The CDR3 sequence: CASSDYSYEQYF. Written as DNA, the CDR3 is TGTGCCAGCAGCGACTATTCCTACGAGCAGTACTTC.

Here the CDR3 reads CASKLLVGTNYGYTF. CDR3 nucleotide sequence: TGTGCCAGCAAGTTACTAGTGGGGACTAACTATGGCTACACCTTC. V and J are TRBV2 and TRBJ1-2; D uncertain. The CDR3 contains 15 residues. The V gene's germline CDR1 is SNHLY and CDR2 FYNNEI. V dropped 7 bases and J dropped 0 bases, with 15 bases sitting between them.

This chain links TRBV4-1 with TRBJ2-7; D remains ambiguous. Deletions cut 0 bases from V and 0 bases from J, with 9 bases between. From germline, CDR1 is MGHRA and CDR2 YSYEKL. The CDR3 is 15 amino acids. CDR3 amino acids: CASSQEVDISYEQYF. The CDR3, as DNA: TGCGCCAGCAGCCAAGAGGTCGACATCTCCTACGAGCAGTACTTC.

The chain couples TRBV5-1 to TRBJ1-4; the D is unclear. V lost 4 bases and J 0 bases, leaving 7 bases between the germline ends. The CDR3 is 14 amino acids. Germline V gene data show CDR1 as SGHRS and CDR2 as YFSETQ. This chain's CDR3 is CASSVIATNEKLFF. The CDR3 DNA reads as TGCGCCAGCAGCGTAATTGCAACTAATGAAAAACTGTTTTTT. The whole variable domain, filled in from reference TRBV5-1 and TRBJ1-4, reads KAGVTQTPRYLIKTRGQQVTLSCSPISGHRSVSWYQQTPGQGLQFLFEYFSETQRNKGNFPGRFSGRQFSNSRSEMNVSTLELGDSALYLCASSVIATNEKLFFGSGTQLSVL.

The chain has TRBV10-3 and TRBJ2-3; unclear D gene. Germline assignment: CDR1 ENHRY and CDR2 SYGVKD. This CDR3 is 16 amino acids long. V lost 3 bases, J lost 1 base, and 14 bases lay in between. This chain's CDR3 is CAISDVYGGGTDTQYF. CDR3 bases: TGTGCCATCAGTGACGTCTATGGCGGCGGCACAGATACGCAGTATTTT.

This clone has a handful of counts. The genes are TRBV5-1 and TRBJ1-1; TRBD1 might be the D (6 bases). The ends were cut back, 4 bases at V and 1 base at J, with 14 bases in the middle. CDR3 length equals 15 residues. Germline V lookup: CDR1 SGHRS, CDR2 YFSETQ. The CDR3 nucleotides read TGCGCCAGCAGCCGCAGGGAGGGGGGGAACACTGAAGCTTTCTTT. This codes for CASSRREGGNTEAFF.

The chain uses TRBV4-1 and TRBJ2-7; possibly TRBD1 for D (5 bases). Germline values: CDR1 MGHRA, CDR2 YSYEKL. The CDR3 runs 15 residues. Trimming stripped 1 base from V and 2 bases from J, with 12 bases between. The CDR3 nucleotides are TGCGCCAGCAGCCAAGCAATAGACAGTCCCTACGAGCAGTACTTC. Amino acid sequence: CASSQAIDSPYEQYF.

The rearrangement joins TRBV4-1 to TRBJ2-1; D might be TRBD2 (5 bases). V lost 1 base and J 6 bases, leaving 13 bases between the germline ends. The germline V gene has CDR1 MGHRA and CDR2 YSYEKL. The length of the CDR3 is 15 residues. The CDR3 protein is CASSQVSVLANEQFF. The CDR3 nucleotides are TGCGCCAGCAGCCAAGTTAGCGTTTTGGCCAATGAGCAGTTCTTC.

The J gene is TRBJ2-7, the V gene TRBV4-2; D perhaps matches TRBD2 (6 bases). CDR1 and CDR2 from the germline V gene are LGHNA and YNFKEQ. V lost 4 bases and J 1 base, leaving 14 bases between the germline ends. CDR3 length equals 15 residues. CDR3 sequence (DNA): TGTGCCAGCAGCCCATTGGCGGGGTCGTCCTACGAGCAGTACTTC. Its protein is CASSPLAGSSYEQYF.

CDR3 coding DNA: TGTGCCAGCAGTTTAGACACCGGGACAGGGGCCTACGAGCAGTACTTC. The encoded protein is CASSLDTGTGAYEQYF. This rearrangement joins TRBV28 to TRBJ2-7, with 10 bases fitting TRBD1. The CDR3 is 16 residues long. CDR1 and CDR2 (germline): MDHEN, SYDVKM. V lost 2 bases and J lost 2; bases outside the gene matches: 6.

V gene TRBV6-4 combines with J gene TRBJ2-1, with 13 bases lining up with TRBD2. V gave up 5 bases and J gave up 5 bases; unmatched junction bases: 3. The CDR3 is 15 residues long. The V gene's germline CDR1 is MRHNA and CDR2 SNTAGT. CDR3 sequence: CASSPLAGGNNEQFF. CDR3 coding DNA: TGTGCCAGCAGTCCACTAGCGGGAGGGAACAATGAGCAGTTCTTC.

V usage is TRBV6-5 and J usage is TRBJ1-1; TRBD1 is a possible D gene (6 bases). Germline lookup yields CDR1 MNHEY and CDR2 SVGAGI. Trimming removed 6 bases from V and 2 bases from J, with 10 bases in between. This CDR3 comprises 13 residues. The chain's CDR3 is CASRNRANTEAFF. CDR3 in DNA: TGTGCCAGCAGGAACAGGGCCAACACTGAAGCTTTCTTT.